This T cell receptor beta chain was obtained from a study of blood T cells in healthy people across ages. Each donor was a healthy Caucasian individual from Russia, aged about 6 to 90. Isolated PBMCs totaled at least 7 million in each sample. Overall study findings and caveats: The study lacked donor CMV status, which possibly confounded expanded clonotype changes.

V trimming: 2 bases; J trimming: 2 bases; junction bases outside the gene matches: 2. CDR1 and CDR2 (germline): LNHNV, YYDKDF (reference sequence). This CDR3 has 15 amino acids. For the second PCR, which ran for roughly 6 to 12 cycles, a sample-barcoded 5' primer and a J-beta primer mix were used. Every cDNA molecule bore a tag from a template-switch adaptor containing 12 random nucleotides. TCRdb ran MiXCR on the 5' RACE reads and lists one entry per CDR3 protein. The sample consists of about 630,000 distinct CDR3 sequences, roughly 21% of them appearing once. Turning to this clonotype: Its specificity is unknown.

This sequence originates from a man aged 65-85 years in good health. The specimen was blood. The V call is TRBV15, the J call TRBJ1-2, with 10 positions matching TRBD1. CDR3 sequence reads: CATSRSGQGNYGYTF. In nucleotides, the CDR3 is TGTGCCACCAGCAGATCGGGACAGGGGAACTATGGCTACACCTTC.